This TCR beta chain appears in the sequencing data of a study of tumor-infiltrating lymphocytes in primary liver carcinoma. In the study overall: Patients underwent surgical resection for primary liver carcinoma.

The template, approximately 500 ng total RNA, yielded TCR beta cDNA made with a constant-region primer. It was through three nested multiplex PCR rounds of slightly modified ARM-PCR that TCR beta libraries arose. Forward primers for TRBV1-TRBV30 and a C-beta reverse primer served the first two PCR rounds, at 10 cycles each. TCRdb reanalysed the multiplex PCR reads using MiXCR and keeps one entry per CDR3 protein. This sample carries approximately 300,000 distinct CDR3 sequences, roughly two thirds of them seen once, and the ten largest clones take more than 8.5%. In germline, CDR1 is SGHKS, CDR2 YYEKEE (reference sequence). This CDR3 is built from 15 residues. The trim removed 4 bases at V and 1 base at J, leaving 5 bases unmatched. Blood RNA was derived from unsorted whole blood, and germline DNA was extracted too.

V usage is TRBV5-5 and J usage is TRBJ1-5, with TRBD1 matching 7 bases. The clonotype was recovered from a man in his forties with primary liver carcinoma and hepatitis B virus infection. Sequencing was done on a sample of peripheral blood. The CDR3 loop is CASSPRGQSNQPQHF. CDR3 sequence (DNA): TGTGCCAGCAGCCCGAGGGGACAGAGCAATCAGCCCCAGCATTTT.